The present T cell receptor (beta chain) was sequenced within a study of blood T cells in healthy people across ages. The trim removed 3 bases at V and 4 bases at J, leaving 10 bases unmatched. The length of the CDR3 is 15 residues. Germline V CDR1 and CDR2: DFQATT, SNEGSKA (reference sequence). Primed by a sample-barcoded 5' primer and a J-beta primer mix, a second PCR proceeded for roughly 7 to 11 cycles. Each CDR3 protein is one row after TCRdb ran MiXCR on the 5' RACE reads. The profile covers under 1,000,000 distinct CDR3 sequences, with about 47% appearing a single time and 15% to 20% taken by the ten largest.

Sample: blood. This TCR derives from an older man in good health. The chain links TRBV20-1 to TRBJ2-7; 9 positions agree with TRBD1. The CDR3 DNA reads as TGCAGTGCTAGGGGGCCACAGGGGGCAGGGTACGAGCAGTACTTC. Its translation: CSARGPQGAGYEQYF.